One sample yielded the 4 T cell receptor beta chains listed below, sequenced in a study of radiotherapy plus CTLA-4 blockade in lung cancer. The data were produced by immunoSEQ multiplex PCR, yet TCRdb's version contains in-frame clones alone and is incomplete. This sample carries about 98,000 clones, 82% of them seen once, and the ten largest clones take 3% to 3.5%. This sample comprised peripheral blood, obtained from a patient treated with radiotherapy plus ipilimumab. The receptor set was obtained from a human donor with non-small cell lung cancer who had a partial response to radiotherapy plus ipilimumab.

This clone was counted only a few times. The sample contains more than one DNA sequence encoding this CDR3. The chain links TRBV28 to TRBJ2-3, with 8 nucleotides matching TRBD2. Germline V gene sequence: CDR1 MDHEN, CDR2 SYDVKM. The V segment lost 5 bases and the J segment 0 bases; nucleotides outside the gene matches: 4. The CDR3 has 15 residues. The CDR3 nucleotides are TGTGCCAGCAGTCGTCCTAGCGGGAGCACAGATACGCAGTATTTT. Protein product: CASSRPSGSTDTQYF.

Here the CDR3 reads CASSVSGTGYGYTF. DNA for the CDR3: TGTGCCAGCAGCGTCTCCGGGACAGGGTATGGCTACACCTTC. The J gene is TRBJ1-2, the V gene TRBV5-4; 9 positions match TRBD1. This CDR3 is 14 amino acids long. The V segment lost 4 bases and the J segment 5 bases; nucleotides outside the gene matches: 6. Per the germline V gene, CDR1 is SGHNT and CDR2 is YYREEE (reference sequence). Drawing the rest from reference TRBV5-4 and TRBJ1-2, the complete variable domain is ETGVTQSPTHLIKTRGQQVTLRCSSQSGHNTVSWYQQALGQGPQFIFQYYREEENGRGNFPPRFSGLQFPNYSSELNVNALELDDSALYLCASSVSGTGYGYTFGSGTRLTVV.

V usage is TRBV5-6 and J usage is TRBJ2-1; 7 bases map to TRBD2. This CDR3 contains 16 residues. V gave up 3 bases and J gave up 4 bases; unmatched junction bases: 10. Germline lookup yields CDR1 SGHDT and CDR2 YYEEEE. The CDR3 protein is CASSWTPSGVYNEQFF. The CDR3, as DNA: TGTGCCAGCAGCTGGACCCCCAGCGGGGTTTACAATGAGCAGTTCTTC.

This rearrangement joins TRBV5-1 to TRBJ2-3; D is perhaps TRBD2 (5 bases). Germline CDR1 reads SGHRS; CDR2 reads YFSETQ. Deletions cut 4 bases from V and 3 bases from J, with 15 bases between. This CDR3 is 15 amino acids long. This CDR3 is CASSPAGSSTDTQYF. The CDR3, as DNA: TGCGCCAGCAGCCCGGCGGGCAGCTCAACAGATACGCAGTATTTT. Using reference TRBV5-1 and TRBJ2-3 for the parts outside the CDR3, the full variable domain is KAGVTQTPRYLIKTRGQQVTLSCSPISGHRSVSWYQQTPGQGLQFLFEYFSETQRNKGNFPGRFSGRQFSNSRSEMNVSTLELGDSALYLCASSPAGSSTDTQYFGPGTRLTVL.